This T cell receptor (beta chain) comes out of a study of blood T cells in healthy people across ages. Together with a sample-barcoded 5' primer, a J-beta primer mix was included in a second PCR lasting about 7 to 12 cycles. Every single cDNA molecule received a tag from a template-switch adaptor with 12 random nucleotides. TCRdb itself ran the 5' RACE reads through MiXCR, one entry per CDR3 protein. In the table there are 850,000 to 1,300,000 distinct CDR3 sequences, 40% to 50% of which are singletons. The V and J ends lost 4 bases and 13 bases respectively, with 20 bases between them. CDR3 length equals 15 residues. Germline CDR1 and CDR2: LGHDT and YNNKEL (reference sequence).

The chain combines TRBV3-1 with TRBJ1-6; D call uncertain. The TCR comes from a woman aged 55-70 years in good health. The sample consisted of blood. DNA of the CDR3: TGTGCCAGCAGCCCGAACGCGGGCGGTAGGATCCCCCTCCACTTT. Translated, it gives CASSPNAGGRIPLHF.